The 19 T cell receptor beta chains listed next were all sequenced from one sample in a study of blood T cell repertoires in COVID-19. The data were produced by immunoSEQ multiplex PCR, yet TCRdb's version contains in-frame clones alone and is incomplete. The sample holds about 130,000 clones, approximately 81% seen once. Sequencing was carried out using peripheral blood. The receptors stem from a man aged 40-49 years with active or convalescent COVID-19.

This chain connects TRBV5-6 to TRBJ1-1; 7 nucleotides line up with TRBD1. V lost 2 bases, J lost 5 bases, and 18 bases stayed unmatched. CDR1 SGHDT and CDR2 YYEEEE come from the germline V gene. The CDR3 covers 18 residues. The CDR3 DNA reads TGTGCCAGCAGCTTTATATGGGAAGCTGCAGGGGGAAAGACTGAAGCTTTCTTT. Its protein product is CASSFIWEAAGGKTEAFF.

The CDR3 spells CASSQGSGELFF. CDR3 bases: TGTGCCAGCAGCCAGGGTAGCGGGGAGCTGTTTTTT. V gene TRBV7-3 combines with J gene TRBJ2-2, with D possibly matching TRBD1 (5 bases). Trimming removed 5 bases at V and 7 bases at J, with 8 bases between. This CDR3 comprises 12 residues. Germline-derived CDR1 and CDR2 are SGHTA and FQGTGA.

This clone was counted a few times. V usage is TRBV27 and J usage is TRBJ1-2, with TRBD1 matching 8 bases. V lost 4 bases and J lost 0; bases outside the gene matches: 7. CDR3 length equals 16 residues. Germline V gene data show CDR1 as MNHEY and CDR2 as SMNVEV (reference sequence). The CDR3 nucleotides are TGTGCCAGCAGTTCTGCCGGGACAGGAACTAACTATGGCTACACCTTC. This codes for CASSSAGTGTNYGYTF.

This clone showed up many times. In DNA form, the CDR3 reads TGCGCCAGCAGGGAGAGTCCGGTGGGGGAGCTGTTTTTT. This codes for CASRESPVGELFF. This chain joins TRBV10-2 and TRBJ2-2; D is undetermined. The CDR3 consists of 13 residues. The V end lost 6 bases, the J end lost 8 bases, and 13 bases lay between the germline ends. Germline CDR1 is WSHSY and CDR2 is SAAADI.

This clone was counted only a few times. The CDR3 reads CASKGADPFYGYTF. In DNA, the CDR3 is TGCGCCAGCAAGGGGGCCGATCCTTTTTATGGCTACACCTTC. The chain uses TRBV5-1 and TRBJ1-2, with 7 bases fitting TRBD1. Germline assignment: CDR1 SGHRS and CDR2 YFSETQ. V dropped 6 bases and J dropped 5; count of bases not matched to a gene: 10. CDR3 length equals 14 residues.

The chain combines TRBV12-3 or TRBV12-4 with TRBJ1-2; unclear D gene. V lost 4 bases, J lost 8 bases, and 14 bases lay in between. The CDR3 sequence is 13 residues long. CDR3 region: CASSSRVTEGYTF. The CDR3 nucleotides read TGTGCCAGCAGTTCGAGGGTTACGGAAGGCTACACCTTC.

This clone was detected once. The genes are TRBV5-4 and TRBJ2-5, with TRBD1 matching over 8 bases. CDR1 SGHNT and CDR2 YYREEE come from the germline V gene (reference sequence). The CDR3 contains 13 residues. V lost 3 bases to trimming and J lost 5 bases; unmatched junction nucleotides: 3. CDR3 residues: CASSSTGEETQYF. CDR3 bases: TGTGCCAGCAGCTCGACAGGGGAGGAGACCCAGTACTTC. Using reference TRBV5-4 and TRBJ2-5 for the parts outside the CDR3, the full variable domain is ETGVTQSPTHLIKTRGQQVTLRCSSQSGHNTVSWYQQALGQGPQFIFQYYREEENGRGNFPPRFSGLQFPNYSSELNVNALELDDSALYLCASSSTGEETQYFGPGTRLLVL.

This chain uses TRBV3-1 (or the pseudogene TRBV3-2) with TRBJ1-2; 7 bases fit TRBD1. CDR1 and CDR2 (germline): LGHDT, YNNKEL (reference sequence). V lost 4 bases and J lost 1; bases outside the gene matches: 3. CDR3 size: 14 residues. Here the CDR3 DNA reads TGTGCCAGCAGCCCCGGACAGGTTAACTATGGCTACACCTTC. Its translation: CASSPGQVNYGYTF.

The chain recombines TRBV27 with TRBJ1-2, with 8 bases fitting TRBD1. Per germline, CDR1 MNHEY and CDR2 SMNVEV (reference sequence). There are 17 residues in the CDR3. The trim removed 7 bases at V and 0 bases at J, leaving 13 bases unmatched. DNA of the CDR3: TGTGCCAGCACCACCCTGGGACAGGCAAAAGCTAACTATGGCTACACCTTC. It translates to CASTTLGQAKANYGYTF.

This clone was counted a few times. The chain employs TRBV28 and TRBJ1-1; D perhaps matches TRBD1 (5 bases). Germline values: CDR1 MDHEN, CDR2 SYDVKM. Deletions cut 5 bases from V and 4 bases from J, with 17 bases between. The CDR3 spans 15 residues. CDR3 coding DNA: TGTGCCAGCAGTCCCAGCCAGGGCATTTTCACTGAAGCTTTCTTT. Protein product: CASSPSQGIFTEAFF.

This chain joins TRBV7-6 and TRBJ1-2; D gene uncertain. The CDR3 runs 11 residues. Germline CDR1 and CDR2: SGHVS and FNYEAQ. V was cut by 8 bases and J by 4 bases, with 8 bases left in between. CDR3 DNA sequence: TGTGCCAGCGGAGACGGCTATGGCTACACCTTC. It codes for CASGDGYGYTF.

This clone is a singleton in its sample. The chain couples TRBV5-1 to TRBJ2-2, with TRBD2 matching over 10 bases. This CDR3 region has 18 residues. V lost 4 bases to trimming and J lost 0 bases; unmatched junction nucleotides: 9. CDR1 SGHRS and CDR2 YFSETQ come from the germline V gene. CDR3 DNA: TGCGCCAGCAGCACAGGACTAGCGGTACGAACGAACACCGGGGAGCTGTTTTTT. This encodes CASSTGLAVRTNTGELFF.

This clone was picked up many times. The J gene is TRBJ2-2, the V gene TRBV7-9, with TRBD2 identical over 7 bases. J was trimmed by 7 bases and V by 0 bases; bases with no gene match: 14. Germline CDR1 is SEHNR and CDR2 is FQNEAQ (reference sequence). This CDR3 is built from 18 residues. In DNA, the CDR3 is TGTGCCAGCAGCTTAGCTCCGTGGCAGCGGGACTCGGGCGGGGAGCTGTTTTTT. Its protein is CASSLAPWQRDSGGELFF.

The chain carries TRBV11-2 and TRBJ1-3; a possible D gene is TRBD1 (6 bases). The germline V and J ends were trimmed by 3 bases and 4 bases, with 13 bases remaining between them. Germline assignment: CDR1 SGHAT and CDR2 FQNNGV. The CDR3 extends over 15 amino acids. CDR3 sequence (DNA): TGTGCCAGCAGCTTCCTACAGGGCTTCGGAAACACCATATATTTT. The encoded protein is CASSFLQGFGNTIYF.

CDR3 nucleotides: TGCAGTGCTATTGAAGGGACTAGCGCTTACAATGAGCAGTTCTTC. Translating gives CSAIEGTSAYNEQFF. The gene calls are TRBV20-1 and TRBJ2-1; 10 bases are a match to TRBD2. Germline V gene lookup returns CDR1 DFQATT and CDR2 SNEGSKA (reference sequence). The CDR3 sequence is 15 residues long. V shed 4 bases, J shed 4 bases, and the junction held 7 bases outside the gene matches.

The genes are TRBV30 and TRBJ2-1; 10 bases match TRBD2. Germline V gene data show CDR1 as GTSNPN and CDR2 as SVGIG (reference sequence). Losses at the gene ends were 0 bases for V and 7 bases for J; bases not matched to a gene: 9. The CDR3 consists of 16 residues. This CDR3 is CAWSVLGLARSNEQFF. The CDR3 nucleotides read TGTGCCTGGAGTGTATTGGGACTAGCGAGGTCTAATGAGCAGTTCTTC. Filled out from reference TRBV30 and TRBJ2-1, the complete variable domain reads SQTIHQWPATLVQPVGSPLSLECTVEGTSNPNLYWYRQAAGRGLQLLFYSVGIGQISSEVPQNLSASRPQDRQFILSSKKLLLSDSGFYLCAWSVLGLARSNEQFFGPGTRLTVL.

The chain combines TRBV30 with TRBJ2-7; 7 positions match TRBD2. The ends lost 4 bases at V and 4 bases at J; junction bases unmatched: 13. Germline assignment: CDR1 GTSNPN and CDR2 SVGIG (reference sequence). CDR3 length: 15 amino acids. CDR3 residues: CAWTLLGGPNYEQYF. The CDR3 nucleotides read TGTGCCTGGACCCTGCTGGGAGGGCCTAATTACGAGCAGTACTTC.

The chain's CDR3 is CAWWAGANVLTF. In DNA, the CDR3 is TGTGCCTGGTGGGCGGGGGCCAACGTCCTGACTTTC. The rearrangement joins TRBV30 to TRBJ2-6; no definite D call. The CDR3 is made up of 12 amino acids. V was clipped by 5 bases and J by 4 bases, with 6 bases between them. Germline V lookup: CDR1 GTSNPN, CDR2 SVGIG (reference sequence). The full variable domain, rest sourced from reference TRBV30 and TRBJ2-6, is SQTIHQWPATLVQPVGSPLSLECTVEGTSNPNLYWYRQAAGRGLQLLFYSVGIGQISSEVPQNLSASRPQDRQFILSSKKLLLSDSGFYLCAWWAGANVLTFGAGSRLTVL.

The V gene is TRBV7-2, the J gene TRBJ1-1; D unresolved. Germline V CDR1 and CDR2: SGHTA, FQGNSA. The CDR3 extends over 16 amino acids. V gave up 1 base and J gave up 0 bases, with 12 bases separating them. The CDR3, as DNA: TGTGCCAGCAGCTTAGTGGGCGCTCTGGTGAACACTGAAGCTTTCTTT. This sequence encodes CASSLVGALVNTEAFF. The full variable domain, with the rest looked up from reference TRBV7-2 and TRBJ1-1, is GAGVSQSPSNKVTEKGKDVELRCDPISGHTALYWYRQSLGQGLEFLIYFQGNSAPDKSGLPSDRFSAERTGGSVSTLTIQRTQQEDSAVYLCASSLVGALVNTEAFFGQGTRLTVV.